These 29 T cell receptor beta chains came from one sample sequenced in a study of T cell repertoires in cytomegalovirus infection. Using its own MiXCR run on the reads, TCRdb lists one record per CDR3 protein. The sample has around 89,000 distinct CDR3 sequences, 29% seen once. The antigens for these receptors are not known. Sequenced material: CD8+ T cells from cultured PBMCs, taken from culture after CMV antigen stimulation. The receptors were gathered from a human donor in good health (CMV status not recorded). Some clones in this sample may be carry-over from other donors' samples.

The gene calls are TRBV28 and TRBJ2-1; the match to TRBD2 covers 13 bases. The CDR3 extends over 16 amino acids. V shed 6 bases, J shed 1 base, and the junction held 3 bases outside the gene matches. Germline assignment: CDR1 MDHEN and CDR2 SYDVKM. The CDR3 DNA reads TGTGCCAGCAGACTAGCGGGGGGGCGATCCTACAATGAGCAGTTCTTC. Its translation: CASRLAGGRSYNEQFF.

This clonotype was counted at least ten times. The CDR3 DNA is TGTGCCAGCAGCGCTGCCGGGACAGGTTTCAATGAGCAGTTCTTC. It is translated as CASSAAGTGFNEQFF. This rearrangement joins TRBV11-1 to TRBJ2-1; 8 bases match TRBD1. Germline-derived CDR1 and CDR2 are SGHAT and FQDESV (reference sequence). CDR3 length: 15 residues. With 5 bases clipped from V and 6 bases from J, the junction kept 9 bases outside the gene matches. Together with reference TRBV11-1 and TRBJ2-1, the CDR3 gives the full variable domain: EAEVAQSPRYKITEKSQAVAFWCDPISGHATLYWYRQILGQGPELLVQFQDESVVDDSQLPKDRFSAERLKGVDSTLKIQPAELGDSAMYLCASSAAGTGFNEQFFGPGTRLTVL.

This clonotype has at least ten counts. The rearrangement uses TRBV11-2 and TRBJ2-1, with TRBD2 matching over 8 bases. From germline, CDR1 is SGHAT and CDR2 FQNNGV. J gave up 10 bases and V 3 bases, and 5 bases lay outside the gene matches. The length of the CDR3 is 13 residues. In nucleotides, the CDR3 is TGTGCCAGCAGCTTGGGTGAGCGGGGGGAGCAGTTCTTC. Translating gives CASSLGERGEQFF.

The chain employs TRBV4-1 and TRBJ1-1; D call uncertain. The germline V gene has CDR1 MGHRA and CDR2 YSYEKL. The CDR3 sequence is 15 residues long. V was cut by 4 bases and J by 1 base, with 13 bases left in between. The CDR3 nucleotides are TGCGCCAGCAGCCCGCGGGGTAGTGAGAACACTGAAGCTTTCTTT. Translation: CASSPRGSENTEAFF.

In its sample, this clonotype was seen many times. The chain recombines TRBV27 with TRBJ1-2, with TRBD1 matching 7 bases. CDR3 length: 13 residues. Germline CDR1 and CDR2: MNHEY and SMNVEV (reference sequence). The V segment lost 10 bases and the J segment 3 bases; nucleotides outside the gene matches: 8. CDR3 amino acids: CAMGTAQHYGYTF. CDR3 DNA: TGTGCCATGGGGACAGCGCAGCACTATGGCTACACCTTC.

The V gene is TRBV7-8, the J gene TRBJ2-1, with 10 bases matching TRBD2. This CDR3 spans 15 amino acids. The V segment lost 2 bases and the J segment 7 bases; nucleotides outside the gene matches: 5. The germline CDR1 and CDR2 sequences are SGHVS and FQNEAQ. The DNA of the CDR3 is TGTGCCAGCAGCTTAAAGCGGGGGGGTGGAAATGAGCAGTTCTTC. Its translation: CASSLKRGGGNEQFF. Drawing the rest from reference TRBV7-8 and TRBJ2-1, the complete variable domain is GAGVSQSPRYKVAKRGQDVALRCDPISGHVSLFWYQQALGQGPEFLTYFQNEAQLDKSGLPSDRFFAERPEGSVSTLKIQRTQQEDSAVYLCASSLKRGGGNEQFFGPGTRLTVL.

This clonotype was recorded many times. J is TRBJ1-1 and V is TRBV28; TRBD1 might be the D (5 bases). This CDR3 comprises 14 residues. CDR1 is MDHEN, CDR2 SYDVKM, per germline. V shed 5 bases and J shed 11 bases, with 21 bases lying between them. As DNA, the CDR3 is TGTGCCAGCAGTCTCTTAACCGGGGGAGCTCTGGCTTTCTTT. Translation: CASSLLTGGALAFF.

CDR3 nucleotides: TGTGCCGCACGGACAGGGGGGACTGAAGCTTTCTTT. Amino acid sequence: CAARTGGTEAFF. J is TRBJ1-1 and V is TRBV28, with TRBD1 matching over 10 bases. Germline assignment: CDR1 MDHEN and CDR2 SYDVKM. The V and J ends lost 11 bases and 5 bases, in that order; junction bases with no gene match: 5. The CDR3 sequence is 12 residues long.

The rearrangement links TRBV7-4 to TRBJ2-1, with D uncertain. V lost 5 bases, J lost 5 bases, and 10 bases lay in between. CDR3 size: 13 residues. Looked up from germline, CDR1 is SGHVT and CDR2 is SQSDAQ. In DNA form, the CDR3 reads TGTGCCAGCAGCCCTACAAGCCACAATGAGCAGTTCTTC. This gives the protein CASSPTSHNEQFF.

J is TRBJ1-4 and V is TRBV6-5; no firm D call. Trimming cost V 5 bases and J 10 bases, with 17 bases left between them. Germline values: CDR1 MNHEY, CDR2 SVGAGI. The CDR3 is 14 amino acids. The CDR3 DNA reads as TGTGCCAGCAGTATCGGAGGATCACCGGGAAAACTGTTTTTT. Translation gives CASSIGGSPGKLFF.

This clonotype was detected a few times. V usage is TRBV6-2 or TRBV6-3 and J usage is TRBJ2-7; possibly TRBD1 for D (6 bases). V was shortened by 0 bases and J by 4 bases, with 16 bases between the two germline ends. CDR1 and CDR2 (germline): MNHEY, SVGEGT. The CDR3 extends over 16 amino acids. CDR3 region: CASSYSFGGGRYEQYF. The CDR3 DNA reads as TGTGCCAGCAGTTACTCCTTCGGTGGGGGCAGGTACGAGCAGTACTTC.

In this sample, this clonotype turned up a few times. The chain is built from TRBV7-9 and TRBJ1-1, with TRBD1 as a possible D gene (5 bases). Germline values: CDR1 SEHNR, CDR2 FQNEAQ (reference sequence). The length of the CDR3 is 15 residues. Trimming took 7 bases from V and 0 from J, leaving 15 bases between them. Here the CDR3 DNA reads TGTGCCAGCACCCCCGGGGGGGACCTGAACACTGAAGCTTTCTTT. Amino acids: CASTPGGDLNTEAFF.

The rearrangement uses TRBV9 and TRBJ1-1, with D possibly being TRBD1 (5 bases). CDR1 and CDR2 from the germline V gene are SGDLS and YYNGEE. The V and J ends lost 0 bases and 4 bases respectively, with 10 bases between them. CDR3 size: 14 residues. CDR3 coding DNA: TGTGCCAGCAGCGTAGTCGCAGGGCGCACTGAAGCTTTCTTT. Residues: CASSVVAGRTEAFF.

In its sample, this clonotype was seen a few times. In DNA form, the CDR3 reads TGTGCCAGCAGTTTCCAGGGGGTCCCCACAGATACGCAGTATTTT. It translates to CASSFQGVPTDTQYF. The rearrangement joins TRBV27 to TRBJ2-3; TRBD1 aligns across 7 bases. The CDR3 totals 15 residues. With V trimmed by 3 bases and J by 2 bases, 5 bases remained unmatched. Germline V CDR1 and CDR2: MNHEY, SMNVEV (reference sequence).

The chain combines TRBV6-5 with TRBJ2-7; perhaps TRBD1 as D (6 bases). V lost 0 bases, J lost 3 bases, and 15 bases lay in between. The CDR3 sequence is 16 residues long. Germline CDR1 MNHEY, CDR2 SVGAGI. CDR3 sequence reads: CASSYSEPGDSYEQYF. DNA for the CDR3: TGTGCCAGCAGTTACTCGGAGCCAGGGGATAGCTACGAGCAGTACTTC.

This clonotype was seen many times. The chain couples TRBV18 to TRBJ2-7; D is uncertain. The CDR3 spans 13 residues. In germline, CDR1 is KGHSH, CDR2 LQKENI. Trimming removed 3 bases from V and 3 bases from J, with 9 bases in between. The CDR3 here is CASSPGSGYEQYF. As DNA, the CDR3 is TGTGCCAGCTCACCGGGATCAGGCTACGAGCAGTACTTC. Together with reference TRBV18 and TRBJ2-7, the CDR3 gives the full variable domain: NAGVMQNPRHLVRRRGQEARLRCSPMKGHSHVYWYRQLPEEGLKFMVYLQKENIIDESGMPKERFSAEFPKEGPSILRIQQVVRGDSAAYFCASSPGSGYEQYFGPGTRLTVT.

The chain is built from TRBV11-2 and TRBJ2-5, with D perhaps assigned TRBD1 or TRBD2 (7 bases each). The CDR3 has 16 residues. V was pared by 6 bases and J by 1 base, with 18 bases between. CDR1 and CDR2 from the germline V gene are SGHAT and FQNNGV. The CDR3 is CASRRIGGTAQETQYF. The CDR3 DNA reads as TGTGCCAGCAGACGAATCGGGGGGACAGCCCAAGAGACCCAGTACTTC.

This chain uses TRBV14 with TRBJ1-1; D remains unclear. The CDR3 length is 15 residues. V lost 0 bases, J lost 0 bases, and 8 bases lay in between. CDR1 and CDR2 from the germline V gene are SGHDN and FVKESK. This CDR3 reads CASSQDTALNTEAFF. In nucleotides, the CDR3 is TGTGCCAGCAGCCAAGATACAGCCCTGAACACTGAAGCTTTCTTT.

This clonotype was picked up a small number of times. The J gene is TRBJ2-7, the V gene TRBV7-2, with 11 bases that match TRBD1. Germline V lookup: CDR1 SGHTA, CDR2 FQGNSA. This CDR3 is built from 15 residues. The J segment lost 5 bases and the V segment lost 1 base, leaving 4 bases of the junction unmatched. CDR3 DNA sequence: TGTGCCAGCAGCTTAGTAGGGACAGGGGGGGACGAGCAGTACTTC. This encodes CASSLVGTGGDEQYF. Full variable domain (outside the CDR3, taken from reference TRBV7-2 and TRBJ2-7): GAGVSQSPSNKVTEKGKDVELRCDPISGHTALYWYRQSLGQGLEFLIYFQGNSAPDKSGLPSDRFSAERTGGSVSTLTIQRTQQEDSAVYLCASSLVGTGGDEQYFGPGTRLTVT.

The sample holds many counts of this clonotype. V gene TRBV7-2 combines with J gene TRBJ2-7, with D maybe TRBD1 (6 bases). Trimming cost V 5 bases and J 2 bases, with 22 bases left between them. The CDR3 sequence is 17 residues long. CDR1 and CDR2 from the germline V gene are SGHTA and FQGNSA. The CDR3: CASSQRLSPDRTYEQYF. The CDR3 DNA is TGTGCCAGCAGCCAACGTTTGTCTCCCGACAGGACCTACGAGCAGTACTTC.

The chain couples TRBV4-1 to TRBJ2-1; the D gene is possibly TRBD2 (6 bases). In germline, CDR1 is MGHRA, CDR2 YSYEKL. The CDR3 has 15 residues. Trimming shortened V by 5 bases and J by 8 bases, and 19 bases separated the two germline ends. CDR3: CASSTTWTGGDEQFF. CDR3 DNA: TGCGCCAGCAGCACCACTTGGACTGGAGGGGATGAGCAGTTCTTC.

This clonotype was seen many times. The chain has TRBV2 and TRBJ1-2, with D perhaps matching TRBD1 (6 bases). Per the germline V gene, CDR1 is SNHLY and CDR2 is FYNNEI. The CDR3 length is 13 residues. The germline V and J ends were trimmed by 8 bases and 5 bases, with 15 bases remaining between them. CDR3 amino acids: CASAETRGYGYTF. For the CDR3, the DNA is TGTGCCAGCGCTGAAACTAGGGGGTATGGCTACACCTTC. Filled out from reference TRBV2 and TRBJ1-2, the complete variable domain reads EPEVTQTPSHQVTQMGQEVILRCVPISNHLYFYWYRQILGQKVEFLVSFYNNEISEKSEIFDDQFSVERPDGSNFTLKIRSTKLEDSAMYFCASAETRGYGYTFGSGTRLTVV.

The chain recombines TRBV7-9 with TRBJ2-5; D call uncertain. With 5 bases removed from V and 3 bases from J, the gap between germline ends came to 13 bases. This CDR3 comprises 14 residues. Germline values: CDR1 SEHNR, CDR2 FQNEAQ (reference sequence). The DNA for the CDR3 is TGTGCCAGCAGCCCCCGGACCAGTAAAGAGACCCAGTACTTC. It codes for CASSPRTSKETQYF. Using reference TRBV7-9 and TRBJ2-5 for the parts outside the CDR3, the full variable domain is DTGVSQNPRHKITKRGQNVTFRCDPISEHNRLYWYRQTLGQGPEFLTYFQNEAQLEKSRLLSDRFSAERPKGSFSTLEIQRTEQGDSAMYLCASSPRTSKETQYFGPGTRLLVL.

This clonotype has only a few counts. The J gene is TRBJ1-2, the V gene TRBV19, with D uncertain. The length of the CDR3 is 13 residues. V dropped 5 bases and J dropped 8 bases, with 15 bases sitting between them. CDR1 LNHDA and CDR2 SQIVND come from the germline V gene (reference sequence). The CDR3: CASSPRPSGGYTF. The DNA for the CDR3 is TGTGCCAGTAGTCCGCGGCCTTCCGGGGGCTACACCTTC.

This clonotype was seen a few times. The V call is TRBV18, the J call TRBJ1-1; TRBD1 is a possible D gene (6 bases). Germline V CDR1 and CDR2: KGHSH, LQKENI. The CDR3 contains 16 residues. Trimming removed 0 bases from V and 3 bases from J, with 14 bases in between. CDR3 region: CASSPPYYREDTEAFF. In DNA, the CDR3 is TGTGCCAGCTCACCACCTTATTACAGGGAGGACACTGAAGCTTTCTTT.

This clonotype was recorded at least ten times. J is TRBJ1-5 and V is TRBV7-2; D uncertain. The CDR3 has 16 amino acids. The V and J ends lost 1 base and 7 bases respectively, with 17 bases between them. CDR1 is SGHTA, CDR2 FQGNSA, per germline. The CDR3 bases are TGTGCCAGCAGCTTAGGGCTTGGCGGGAAGAGACAGCCCCAGCATTTT. Encoded protein: CASSLGLGGKRQPQHF.

CDR3 region: CASSAIPGTESVMNTEAFF. CDR3 in DNA: TGTGCCAGCAGTGCGATCCCCGGGACAGAGTCCGTCATGAACACTGAAGCTTTCTTT. This rearrangement joins TRBV6-5 to TRBJ1-1, with TRBD1 matching 7 bases. The germline CDR1 and CDR2 sequences are MNHEY and SVGAGI. Trimming at V came to 5 bases and at J to 0 bases, leaving 18 bases not matched to a gene. The CDR3 has 19 amino acids.

V usage is TRBV2 and J usage is TRBJ1-2; D unclear. The CDR3 loop spans 12 amino acids. Deletions cut 4 bases from V and 7 bases from J, with 10 bases between. CDR1 SNHLY and CDR2 FYNNEI come from the germline V gene. The CDR3 DNA follows: TGTGCCAGCAGTGTTTCAGATCGTGGCTACACCTTC. Translating it yields CASSVSDRGYTF.

Comments on this clonotype: This CDR3 is missing its conserved last phenylalanine or tryptophan, likely due to a read error. This chain uses TRBV6-2 or TRBV6-3 with TRBJ2-7; TRBD1 or TRBD2 may be the D gene (5 bases each). Germline CDR1 is MNHEY and CDR2 is SVGEGT. The CDR3 is made up of 14 amino acids. V lost 3 bases and J lost 4, with 13 bases in between. CDR3 coding DNA: TGTGCCAGCAGTTATCCGGGGCCGGGGTACGAGCAGTACCTT. It codes for CASSYPGPGYEQYL.